These 19 T cell receptor beta chains were all obtained from the same sample, sequenced in a study of shared clonotypes between healthy human individuals (dated by TCRdb to about 2020). Library method: the immunoSEQ multiplex PCR assay. TCRdb carries this immuneACCESS record with in-frame sequences only. Its versions omit some clonotypes, under half of them owing to an unresolved V gene in the studies checked, with the rest unexplained. This sample gives roughly 520,000 clones in total; around 95% of them show up just once. Clones ranked in the top ten supply about 0.064% of the sample. The material sequenced was naive CD4+ T cells sorted from blood. The cell subset or site label for this specimen denotes: CD45RA+ positively selected. The receptors here all came from a woman aged 25 to 39 in good health.

The chain employs TRBV28 and TRBJ2-7; 10 bases align to TRBD2. J was trimmed by 2 bases and V by 6 bases; bases with no gene match: 10. CDR3 length: 16 residues. In germline, CDR1 is MDHEN, CDR2 SYDVKM. The CDR3 protein is CASSKIRTSGTYEQYF. In nucleotides, the CDR3 is TGTGCCAGCAGCAAGATTAGGACTAGCGGCACCTACGAGCAGTACTTC.

For the CDR3, the DNA is TGCGCCAGCAGCTTGGAGTCTAGCGGGAGCAATGAGCAGTTCTTC. Its protein is CASSLESSGSNEQFF. This chain connects TRBV5-1 to TRBJ2-1; 10 bases are shared with TRBD2. Germline CDR1 is SGHRS and CDR2 is YFSETQ. The V segment lost 0 bases and the J segment 6 bases; nucleotides outside the gene matches: 3. CDR3 length: 15 amino acids.

The chain employs TRBV30 and TRBJ2-1; the match to TRBD2 covers 7 bases. CDR1 is GTSNPN, CDR2 SVGIG, per germline (reference sequence). The trim removed 3 bases at V and 5 bases at J, leaving 7 bases unmatched. CDR3 length equals 14 residues. CDR3: CAWRGPGGDNEQFF. CDR3 bases: TGTGCCTGGAGGGGCCCTGGGGGGGACAATGAGCAGTTCTTC.

The chain has TRBV6-4 and TRBJ1-2; a weak D match, TRBD1 (5 bases). V was clipped by 5 bases and J by 7 bases, with 14 bases between them. Germline assignment: CDR1 MRHNA and CDR2 SNTAGT. The CDR3 spans 13 residues. The CDR3 spells CASSPDRISGYTF. The CDR3 DNA sequence: TGTGCCAGCAGTCCAGACAGAATAAGTGGCTACACCTTC.

This sequence joins TRBV5-1 and TRBJ1-1; no firm D call. V was shortened by 0 bases and J by 0 bases, with 12 bases between the two germline ends. This CDR3 spans 16 amino acids. The germline CDR1 and CDR2 sequences are SGHRS and YFSETQ. CDR3 loop: CASSLVGEGLNTEAFF. Written as DNA, the CDR3 is TGCGCCAGCAGCTTGGTCGGGGAGGGTCTGAACACTGAAGCTTTCTTT.

CDR3 in amino acids: CASSVYSYEQYF. In DNA, the CDR3 is TGTGCCAGCAGTGTCTACTCCTACGAGCAGTACTTC. The chain uses TRBV28 and TRBJ2-7; D ambiguous. Trimming took 5 bases from V and 0 from J, leaving 5 bases between them. The germline V gene encodes CDR1 MDHEN and CDR2 SYDVKM. This CDR3 contains 12 residues.

Details on this clone: A junction boundary mismatches the germline segment, possibly from a read error. The chain employs TRBV28 and TRBJ2-1, with 11 bases lining up with TRBD2. CDR3 length: 15 amino acids. In germline, CDR1 is MDHEN, CDR2 SYDVKM. The CDR3 here is CVSRGTSGGYNEQFF. Here the CDR3 DNA reads TGTGTCAGCAGGGGAACTAGCGGGGGATACAATGAGCAGTTCTTC. Drawing the rest from reference TRBV28 and TRBJ2-1, the complete variable domain is DVKVTQSSRYLVKRTGEKVFLECVQDMDHENMFWYRQDPGLGLRLIYFSYDVKMKEKGDIPEGYSVSREKKERFSLILESASTNQTSMYLCVSRGTSGGYNEQFFGPGTRLTVL.

This chain links TRBV6-5 with TRBJ2-5; the match to TRBD1 covers 8 bases. Per germline, CDR1 MNHEY and CDR2 SVGAGI. The CDR3 loop spans 15 amino acids. Losses at the gene ends were 5 bases for V and 0 bases for J; bases not matched to a gene: 5. CDR3 coding DNA: TGTGCCAGCAGTAACGACAGGGGCCACCAAGAGACCCAGTACTTC. Amino acids: CASSNDRGHQETQYF.

This chain joins TRBV11-3 and TRBJ1-1; 8 nucleotides line up with TRBD1. V trimming: 5 bases; J trimming: 1 base; junction bases outside the gene matches: 3. The V gene's germline CDR1 is SGHNT and CDR2 YENEEA. This CDR3 has 14 residues. The CDR3 spells CASSLQGENTEAFF. The CDR3 DNA follows: TGTGCCAGCAGCCTACAGGGGGAGAACACTGAAGCTTTCTTT.

Worth noting for this clone: Its ends do not fully match the called genes, so a read error is possible. The chain is built from TRBV6-1 and TRBJ1-3; weak D call: TRBD1 (6 bases). CDR3 length equals 15 residues. The germline V gene encodes CDR1 MNHNS and CDR2 SASEGT. This CDR3 reads CASSEDRSSGNTIYF. The DNA of the CDR3 is TGTGCCAGCAGCGAAGACAGGAGCTCTGGAAACACCATATATTTT.

For the CDR3, the DNA is TGTGCCAGTAGTCAAGGGAGTAACACTGAAGCTTTCTTT. Protein product: CASSQGSNTEAFF. J is TRBJ1-1 and V is TRBV19; no firm D call. The CDR3 extends over 13 amino acids. V was cut by 5 bases and J by 2 bases, with 9 bases left in between. Germline lookup yields CDR1 LNHDA and CDR2 SQIVND (reference sequence).

The chain joins TRBV7-2 to TRBJ2-2; the D is unclear. CDR3 length: 15 amino acids. CDR1 and CDR2 (germline): SGHTA, FQGNSA. Trimming pared 2 bases from V and 5 bases from J, leaving 12 bases between. The CDR3 spells CASSLFRAVTGELFF. The CDR3 DNA sequence: TGTGCCAGCAGCTTATTTAGGGCAGTAACCGGGGAGCTGTTTTTT.

This chain links TRBV7-3 with TRBJ2-2, with 9 bases that match TRBD1. Trimming took 5 bases from V and 6 from J; bases not matched to a gene: 4. Germline V gives CDR1 SGHTA, CDR2 FQGTGA. The CDR3 consists of 14 residues. The CDR3 nucleotides are TGTGCCAGCAGCACCGGACAGGGGTCCGGGGAGCTGTTTTTT. Its translation: CASSTGQGSGELFF.

The V and J genes are TRBV6-6 and TRBJ1-5, with TRBD1 matching over 9 bases. The CDR3 loop spans 16 amino acids. V trimming: 2 bases; J trimming: 0 bases; junction bases outside the gene matches: 2. From germline, CDR1 is MNHNY and CDR2 SVGAGI (reference sequence). The CDR3 sequence is CASSYDRGSSNQPQHF. The CDR3 nucleotides are TGTGCCAGCAGTTACGACAGGGGGTCTAGCAATCAGCCCCAGCATTTT.

The genes are TRBV19 and TRBJ2-1; 8 bases are shared with TRBD1. Trimming cost V 6 bases and J 5 bases; bases outside gene matches: 9. CDR1 is LNHDA and CDR2 is SQIVND in the germline V gene (reference sequence). CDR3 length equals 15 residues. CDR3 in amino acids: CASRDGQGGNNEQFF. The CDR3 DNA sequence: TGTGCCAGTAGAGATGGACAGGGTGGAAACAATGAGCAGTTCTTC.

The chain has TRBV28 and TRBJ2-1; D perhaps matches TRBD2 (5 bases). This CDR3 region has 14 residues. V gave up 3 bases and J gave up 4 bases, with 10 bases separating them. Per germline, CDR1 MDHEN and CDR2 SYDVKM. CDR3 coding DNA: TGTGCCAGCAGTTTGCGAGGGCCTTACAATGAGCAGTTCTTC. This codes for CASSLRGPYNEQFF.

The chain recombines TRBV29-1 with TRBJ2-7; no definite D call. V lost 4 bases to trimming and J lost 6 bases, with 4 bases between them. The CDR3 totals 9 residues. Germline V gene lookup returns CDR1 SQVTM and CDR2 ANQGSEA. The CDR3 DNA follows: TGCAGCGTTGCCTCCGAGCAGTACTTC. Its protein is CSVASEQYF.

The V and J genes are TRBV28 and TRBJ1-6; no clear D gene. Germline V gene sequence: CDR1 MDHEN, CDR2 SYDVKM. V was cut by 3 bases and J by 4 bases, with 13 bases left in between. The CDR3 has 16 amino acids. In DNA, the CDR3 is TGTGCCAGCAGTTTTTCCGGAGAGAGGTATAATTCACCCCTCCACTTT. Protein product: CASSFSGERYNSPLHF. The variable domain in full, completed from reference TRBV28 and TRBJ1-6, reads DVKVTQSSRYLVKRTGEKVFLECVQDMDHENMFWYRQDPGLGLRLIYFSYDVKMKEKGDIPEGYSVSREKKERFSLILESASTNQTSMYLCASSFSGERYNSPLHFGNGTRLTVT.

The J gene is TRBJ2-2, the V gene TRBV11-3; the D gene is possibly TRBD1 (6 bases). V lost 5 bases and J 0 bases, leaving 7 bases between the germline ends. This CDR3 is built from 14 residues. The V gene's germline CDR1 is SGHNT and CDR2 YENEEA. CDR3 nucleotides: TGTGCCAGCAGCAGACAGGCGAACACCGGGGAGCTGTTTTTT. Protein product: CASSRQANTGELFF.